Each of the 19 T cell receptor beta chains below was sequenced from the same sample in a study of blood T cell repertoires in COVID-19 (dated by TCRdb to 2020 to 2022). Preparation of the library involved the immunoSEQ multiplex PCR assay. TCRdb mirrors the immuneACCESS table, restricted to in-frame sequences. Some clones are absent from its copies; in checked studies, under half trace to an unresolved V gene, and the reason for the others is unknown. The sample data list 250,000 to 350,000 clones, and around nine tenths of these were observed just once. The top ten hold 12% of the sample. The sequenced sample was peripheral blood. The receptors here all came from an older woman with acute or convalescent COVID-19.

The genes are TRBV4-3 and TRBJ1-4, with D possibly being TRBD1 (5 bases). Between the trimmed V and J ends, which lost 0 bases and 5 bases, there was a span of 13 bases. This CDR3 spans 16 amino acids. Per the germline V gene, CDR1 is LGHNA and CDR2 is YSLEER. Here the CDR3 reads CASSQDSGGSNEKLFF. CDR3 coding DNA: TGCGCCAGCAGCCAAGATTCGGGGGGTTCGAATGAAAAACTGTTTTTT.

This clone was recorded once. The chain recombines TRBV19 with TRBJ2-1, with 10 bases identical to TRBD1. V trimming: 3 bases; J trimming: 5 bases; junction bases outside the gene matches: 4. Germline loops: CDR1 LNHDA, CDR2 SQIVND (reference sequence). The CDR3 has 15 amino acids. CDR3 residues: CASSIGTGVHNEQFF. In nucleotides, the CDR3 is TGTGCCAGTAGTATCGGGACAGGGGTCCACAATGAGCAGTTCTTC.

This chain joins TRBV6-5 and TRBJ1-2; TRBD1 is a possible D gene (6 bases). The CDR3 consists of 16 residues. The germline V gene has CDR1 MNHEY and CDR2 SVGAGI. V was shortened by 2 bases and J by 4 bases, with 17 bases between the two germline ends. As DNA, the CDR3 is TGTGCCAGCAGTTACGCTAAGTGGGGGGGCAGCTATGGCTACACCTTC. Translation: CASSYAKWGGSYGYTF.

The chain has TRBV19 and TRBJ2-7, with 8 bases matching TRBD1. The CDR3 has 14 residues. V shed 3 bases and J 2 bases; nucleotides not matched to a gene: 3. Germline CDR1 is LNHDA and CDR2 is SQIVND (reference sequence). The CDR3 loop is CASSMTGVPYEQYF. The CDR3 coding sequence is TGTGCCAGTAGTATGACAGGGGTACCCTACGAGCAGTACTTC.

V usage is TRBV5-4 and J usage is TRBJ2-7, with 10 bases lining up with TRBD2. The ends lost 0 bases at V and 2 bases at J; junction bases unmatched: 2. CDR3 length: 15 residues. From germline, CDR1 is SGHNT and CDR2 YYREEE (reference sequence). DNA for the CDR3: TGTGCCAGCAGCTTGGGCAGCGGGGGGGCCTACGAGCAGTACTTC. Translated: CASSLGSGGAYEQYF.

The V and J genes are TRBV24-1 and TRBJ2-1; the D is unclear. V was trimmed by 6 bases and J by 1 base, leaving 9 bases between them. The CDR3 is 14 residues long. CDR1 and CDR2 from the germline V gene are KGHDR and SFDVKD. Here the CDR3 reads CATSHPGSYNEQFF. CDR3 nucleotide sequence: TGTGCCACCAGTCATCCGGGTTCCTACAATGAGCAGTTCTTC.

As DNA, the CDR3 is TGCGCCAGCAGCCCGGGACAGCAGGCACCCCTCCACTTT. Its translation: CASSPGQQAPLHF. The V gene is TRBV4-1, the J gene TRBJ1-6, with 7 bases that match TRBD1. The CDR3 totals 13 residues. Germline V CDR1 and CDR2: MGHRA, YSYEKL. V gave up 4 bases and J gave up 11 bases; unmatched junction bases: 5.

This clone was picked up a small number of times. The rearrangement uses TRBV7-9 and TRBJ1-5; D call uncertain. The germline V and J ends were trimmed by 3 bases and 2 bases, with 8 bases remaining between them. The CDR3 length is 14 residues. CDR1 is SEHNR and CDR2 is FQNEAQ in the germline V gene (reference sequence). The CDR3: CASSLASGNQPQHF. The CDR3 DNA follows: TGTGCCAGCAGCTTGGCGAGCGGCAATCAGCCCCAGCATTTT.

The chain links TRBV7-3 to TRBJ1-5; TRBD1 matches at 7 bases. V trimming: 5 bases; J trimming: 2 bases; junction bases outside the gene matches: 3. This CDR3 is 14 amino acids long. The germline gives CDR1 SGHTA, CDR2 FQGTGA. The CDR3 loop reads CASSATGGNQPQHF. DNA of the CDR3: TGTGCCAGCAGCGCAACAGGGGGCAATCAGCCCCAGCATTTT.

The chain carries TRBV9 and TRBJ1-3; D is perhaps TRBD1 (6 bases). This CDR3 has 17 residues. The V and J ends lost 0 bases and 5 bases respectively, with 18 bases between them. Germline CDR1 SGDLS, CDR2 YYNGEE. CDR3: CASSVEGGRDSRNTIYF. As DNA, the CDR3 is TGTGCCAGCAGCGTAGAGGGGGGGCGTGACAGTCGAAACACCATATATTTT.

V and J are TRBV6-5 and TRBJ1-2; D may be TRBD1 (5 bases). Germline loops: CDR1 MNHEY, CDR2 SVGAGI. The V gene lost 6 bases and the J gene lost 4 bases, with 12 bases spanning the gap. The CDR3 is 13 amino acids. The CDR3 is CASSPSDSYGYTF. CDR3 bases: TGTGCCAGCAGCCCCTCCGACAGCTATGGCTACACCTTC.

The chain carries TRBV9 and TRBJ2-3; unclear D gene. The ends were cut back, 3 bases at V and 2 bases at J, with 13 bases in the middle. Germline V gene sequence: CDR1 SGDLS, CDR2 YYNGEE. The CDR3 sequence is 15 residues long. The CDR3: CASSAHTHHTDTQYF. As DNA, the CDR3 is TGTGCCAGCAGCGCCCACACGCACCACACAGATACGCAGTATTTT.

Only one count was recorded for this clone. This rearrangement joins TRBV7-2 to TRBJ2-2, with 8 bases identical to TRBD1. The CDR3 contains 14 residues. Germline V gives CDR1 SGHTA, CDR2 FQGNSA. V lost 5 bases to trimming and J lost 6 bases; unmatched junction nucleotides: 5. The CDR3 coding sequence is TGTGCCAGCAGCCCAGGACAGGGCCCCGGGGAGCTGTTTTTT. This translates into CASSPGQGPGELFF.

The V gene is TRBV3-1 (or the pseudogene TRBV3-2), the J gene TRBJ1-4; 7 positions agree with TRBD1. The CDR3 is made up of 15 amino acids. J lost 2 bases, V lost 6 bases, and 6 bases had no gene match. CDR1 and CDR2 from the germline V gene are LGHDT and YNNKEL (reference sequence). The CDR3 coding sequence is TGTGCCAGCAGTCATAGGGGGCAGACTAATGAAAAACTGTTTTTT. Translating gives CASSHRGQTNEKLFF.

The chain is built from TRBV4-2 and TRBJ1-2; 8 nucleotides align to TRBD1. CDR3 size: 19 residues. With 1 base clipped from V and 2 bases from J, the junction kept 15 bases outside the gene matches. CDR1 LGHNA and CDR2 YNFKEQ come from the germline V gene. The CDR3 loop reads CASSQGRSRTGTVNYGYTF. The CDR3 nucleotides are TGTGCCAGCAGCCAAGGCCGGTCCAGGACAGGGACCGTAAACTATGGCTACACCTTC.

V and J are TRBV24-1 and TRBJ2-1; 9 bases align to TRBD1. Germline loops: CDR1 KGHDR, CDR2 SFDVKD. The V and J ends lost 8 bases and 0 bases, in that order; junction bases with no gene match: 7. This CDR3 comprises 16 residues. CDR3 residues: CATTGQGDGSYNEQFF. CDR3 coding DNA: TGTGCCACCACGGGACAGGGTGACGGCTCCTACAATGAGCAGTTCTTC.

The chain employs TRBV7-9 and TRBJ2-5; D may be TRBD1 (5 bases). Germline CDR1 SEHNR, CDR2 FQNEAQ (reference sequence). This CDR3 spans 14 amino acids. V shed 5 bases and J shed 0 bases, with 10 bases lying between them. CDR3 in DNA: TGTGCCAGCAGCCTACAGGAGTACCAAGAGACCCAGTACTTC. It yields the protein CASSLQEYQETQYF.

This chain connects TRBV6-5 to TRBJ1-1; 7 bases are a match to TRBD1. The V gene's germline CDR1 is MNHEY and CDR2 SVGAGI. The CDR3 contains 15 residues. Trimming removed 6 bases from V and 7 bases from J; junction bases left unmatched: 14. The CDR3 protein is CASRNTGTAPFEAFF. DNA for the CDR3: TGTGCCAGCAGAAATACCGGGACAGCGCCGTTTGAAGCTTTCTTT.

CDR3 residues: CASTRDSHEKLFF. The CDR3 DNA reads as TGCGCCAGCACCCGGGACTCTCATGAAAAACTGTTTTTT. This sequence joins TRBV5-1 and TRBJ1-4, with D possibly being TRBD1 (5 bases). In germline, CDR1 is SGHRS, CDR2 YFSETQ. V lost 6 bases to trimming and J lost 6 bases, with 12 bases between them. This CDR3 has 13 amino acids.